The clone carrying this TCR beta chain was detected a few times. The antigen is not known. This sample was taken from a study of OX40 agonist ivuxolimab in advanced cancers. Study information: Partial response was recorded in three patients: one hepatocellular carcinoma and two cutaneous melanoma cases. Study conclusions and caveats: More expanded clones were seen, on average, in CD8+ T cells than in CD4+.

Deletions cut 3 bases from V and 6 bases from J, with 16 bases between. Germline V CDR1 and CDR2: MGHRA, YSYEKL. The CDR3 has 15 amino acids. The assay was immunoSEQ multiplex PCR, and TCRdb's table has in-frame clones only and misses some. Of 3,100 or so clones in the sample, around three quarters are singletons; the top ten hold almost 40%. The clonotype comes from an adult with an advanced solid tumor such as melanoma, head and neck, liver or kidney cancer. The sample in question was CD4+ or CD8+ T cells sorted from blood, obtained in a trial of the OX40 agonist ivuxolimab. This chain joins TRBV4-1 and TRBJ2-3; tentatively, D is TRBD1 or TRBD2 (5 bases each). CDR3 loop: CASSHQPRDGDTQYF. The CDR3 region has the DNA TGCGCCAGCAGCCATCAACCCAGGGACGGGGATACGCAGTATTTT.